The 8 T cell receptor beta chains reported below all come from one sample, sequenced in a study of shared clonotypes between healthy human individuals. Generated by immunoSEQ multiplex PCR, the TCRdb table keeps only in-frame clones and is missing some. The data contain about 1.5 million clones, around 98% of them singletons. Specimen: naive CD4+ T cells sorted from blood. Subset indicated: CD45RA+ positively selected. The receptors shown here come from a man in his thirties or forties in good health.

This clone was seen a single time. The gene calls are TRBV28 and TRBJ1-2; D call uncertain. The germline CDR1 and CDR2 sequences are MDHEN and SYDVKM. The CDR3 sequence is 11 residues long. V was cut by 4 bases and J by 10 bases, with 10 bases left in between. The CDR3 DNA sequence: TGTGCCAGCAGTTGGAATTCCGTCTACACCTTC. It is translated as CASSWNSVYTF.

This clone was observed a handful of times. The chain has TRBV15 and TRBJ1-5; D remains unclear. The V gene lost 3 bases and the J gene lost 1 base, with 7 bases spanning the gap. The CDR3 covers 14 residues. Looked up from germline, CDR1 is LNHNV and CDR2 is YYDKDF (reference sequence). The CDR3 here is CATSSLASNQPQHF. Written as DNA, the CDR3 is TGTGCCACCAGCAGCCTTGCCAGCAATCAGCCCCAGCATTTT.

About this clone: Distinct nucleotide sequences in the sample also encode this CDR3. V gene TRBV20-1 combines with J gene TRBJ2-5; no definite D call. The CDR3 sequence is 11 residues long. Trimming cost V 3 bases and J 1 base, with 3 bases left between them. Germline CDR1 reads DFQATT; CDR2 reads SNEGSKA (reference sequence). The CDR3 loop reads CSASSQETQYF. The CDR3, as DNA: TGCAGTGCTAGTAGCCAAGAGACCCAGTACTTC.

The V call is TRBV4-1, the J call TRBJ1-2; 9 bases are a match to TRBD1. This CDR3 has 18 residues. The V segment lost 0 bases and the J segment 3 bases; nucleotides outside the gene matches: 11. The germline V gene encodes CDR1 MGHRA and CDR2 YSYEKL. The CDR3 DNA follows: TGCGCCAGCAGCCAAGATAAGGACAGGGGCCCTTTATACTATGGCTACACCTTC. Amino acid sequence: CASSQDKDRGPLYYGYTF.

This chain connects TRBV5-4 to TRBJ1-1; D might be TRBD1 (5 bases). V was cut by 4 bases and J by 7 bases, with 20 bases left in between. The CDR3 length is 15 residues. Germline V gene lookup returns CDR1 SGHNT and CDR2 YYREEE (reference sequence). The CDR3 here is CASSGLRGGSVEAFF. CDR3 bases: TGTGCCAGCAGCGGACTTCGGGGGGGAAGTGTTGAAGCTTTCTTT. The full variable domain, rest sourced from reference TRBV5-4 and TRBJ1-1, is ETGVTQSPTHLIKTRGQQVTLRCSSQSGHNTVSWYQQALGQGPQFIFQYYREEENGRGNFPPRFSGLQFPNYSSELNVNALELDDSALYLCASSGLRGGSVEAFFGQGTRLTVV.

This sequence joins TRBV28 and TRBJ2-7; no clear D gene. V was shortened by 6 bases and J by 7 bases, with 13 bases between the two germline ends. The CDR3 loop spans 12 amino acids. Germline CDR1 MDHEN, CDR2 SYDVKM. The CDR3 sequence is CASSSSTGEQYF. The CDR3 nucleotides read TGTGCCAGCAGCTCCTCCACCGGGGAGCAGTACTTC.

The V and J genes are TRBV19 and TRBJ2-2; 8 positions match TRBD1. V trimming: 5 bases; J trimming: 4 bases; junction bases outside the gene matches: 6. This CDR3 region has 15 residues. Germline assignment: CDR1 LNHDA and CDR2 SQIVND (reference sequence). Here the CDR3 DNA reads TGTGCCAGTAGTTCCGAGGACAGGGCCACCGGGGAGCTGTTTTTT. Translated: CASSSEDRATGELFF. Filled out from reference TRBV19 and TRBJ2-2, the complete variable domain reads DGGITQSPKYLFRKEGQNVTLSCEQNLNHDAMYWYRQDPGQGLRLIYYSQIVNDFQKGDIAEGYSVSREKKESFPLTVTSAQKNPTAFYLCASSSEDRATGELFFGEGSRLTVL.

The chain has TRBV6-5 and TRBJ2-5; 7 nucleotides line up with TRBD1. This CDR3 has 15 residues. Germline V CDR1 and CDR2: MNHEY, SVGAGI. V gave up 5 bases and J gave up 3 bases; unmatched junction bases: 9. CDR3 coding DNA: TGTGCCAGCAGTACGATCGGGACAGTAAAAGAGACCCAGTACTTC. Translated, it gives CASSTIGTVKETQYF.